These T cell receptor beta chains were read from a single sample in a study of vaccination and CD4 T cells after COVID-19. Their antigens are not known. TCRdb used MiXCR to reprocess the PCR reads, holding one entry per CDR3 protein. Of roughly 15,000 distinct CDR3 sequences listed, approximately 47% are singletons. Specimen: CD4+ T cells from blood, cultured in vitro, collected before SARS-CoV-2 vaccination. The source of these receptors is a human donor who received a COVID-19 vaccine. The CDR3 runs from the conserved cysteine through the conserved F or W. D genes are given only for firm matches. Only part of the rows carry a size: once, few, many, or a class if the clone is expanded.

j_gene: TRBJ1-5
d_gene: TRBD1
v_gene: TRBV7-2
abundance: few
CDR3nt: TGTGCCAGCAGCCTACACCTGACAGGGGGCGCGACCTCGAAGCCCCAGCATTTT
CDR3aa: CASSLHLTGGATSKPQHF

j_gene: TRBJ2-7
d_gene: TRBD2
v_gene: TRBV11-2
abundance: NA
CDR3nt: TGTGCCAGCAGCATACAAGCGGGGACGACCTACGAGCAGTACTTC
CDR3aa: CASSIQAGTTYEQYF

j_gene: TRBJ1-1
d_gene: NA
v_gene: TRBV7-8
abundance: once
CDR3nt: TGTGCCAGCAGCCCGATGGCAGGGGAGCTGAACACTGAAGCTTTCTTT
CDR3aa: CASSPMAGELNTEAFF

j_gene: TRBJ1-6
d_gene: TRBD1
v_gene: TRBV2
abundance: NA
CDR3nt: TGTGCCAGCAGCCGAGATAACAGGGGATATAATTCACCCCTCCACTTT
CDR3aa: CASSRDNRGYNSPLHF

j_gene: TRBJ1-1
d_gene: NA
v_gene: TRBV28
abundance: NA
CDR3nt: TGTGCCAGCAGTTCTTCTACCGGGACAATTACCTCTGAAGCTTTCTTT
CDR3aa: CASSSSTGTITSEAFF

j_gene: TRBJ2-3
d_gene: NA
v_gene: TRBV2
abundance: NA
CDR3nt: TGTGCCAGCAAGGATTTAAATACGCAGTATTTT
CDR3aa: CASKDLNTQYF

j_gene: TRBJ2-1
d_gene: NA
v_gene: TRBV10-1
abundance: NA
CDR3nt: TGCGCCAGCGGAGACTACAATGAGCAGTTCTTC
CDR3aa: CASGDYNEQFF

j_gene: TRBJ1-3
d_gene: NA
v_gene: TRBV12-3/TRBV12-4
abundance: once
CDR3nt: TGTGCCAGCAGTTCCCCACGGCGGGGAAACACCATATATTTT
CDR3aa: CASSSPRRGNTIYF

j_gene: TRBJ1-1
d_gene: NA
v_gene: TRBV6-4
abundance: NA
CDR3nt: TGTGCCAGCAGGGAAAGGCTCGAGGCTGAAGCTTTCTTT
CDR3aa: CASRERLEAEAFF

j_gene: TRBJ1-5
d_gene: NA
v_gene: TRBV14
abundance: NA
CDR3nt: TGTGCCAGCAGCCAATTAGGTAGCAATCAGCCCCAGCATTTT
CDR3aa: CASSQLGSNQPQHF

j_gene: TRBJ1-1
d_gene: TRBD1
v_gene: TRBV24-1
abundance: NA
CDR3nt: TGTGCCACCAGTGATTATCAGGGGGTATATGATGAAGCTTTCTTT
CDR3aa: CATSDYQGVYDEAFF

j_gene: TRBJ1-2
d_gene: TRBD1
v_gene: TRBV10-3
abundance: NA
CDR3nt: TGTGCCATCAGTGAGATGGGACAGCATACTAACTATGGCTACACCTTC
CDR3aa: CAISEMGQHTNYGYTF

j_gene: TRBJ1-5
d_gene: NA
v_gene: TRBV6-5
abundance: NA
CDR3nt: TGTGCCAGCAGTTACACGTCAGGGAGAAATCAGCCCCAGCATTTT
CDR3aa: CASSYTSGRNQPQHF

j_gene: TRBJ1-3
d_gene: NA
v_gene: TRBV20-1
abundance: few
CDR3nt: TGCAGTGCTTACGACTTCGACAGTTACTCTGGAAACACCATATATTTT
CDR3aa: CSAYDFDSYSGNTIYF